This TCR beta chain was profiled in a study of cytomegalovirus exposure and HLA in healthy donors. 60 Vbeta and 13 Jbeta primers were used in PCR. Method: immunoSEQ multiplex PCR; TCRdb's copy keeps in-frame clones and lacks some. In the table there are 200,000 or so clones, 70% of which are singletons. V lost 0 bases, J lost 4 bases, and 4 bases stayed unmatched. Germline V gene lookup returns CDR1 SGDLS and CDR2 YYNGEE. The CDR3 spans 15 residues. The source material was PBMCs. The chain is built from TRBV9 and TRBJ1-5; 7 positions match TRBD1. This TCR was recovered from a man aged 40-49 years in good health and CMV-seropositive. CDR3 DNA sequence: TGTGCCAGCAGCGTAGAAGGGACAGAAAATCAGCCCCAGCATTTT. This encodes CASSVEGTENQPQHF.